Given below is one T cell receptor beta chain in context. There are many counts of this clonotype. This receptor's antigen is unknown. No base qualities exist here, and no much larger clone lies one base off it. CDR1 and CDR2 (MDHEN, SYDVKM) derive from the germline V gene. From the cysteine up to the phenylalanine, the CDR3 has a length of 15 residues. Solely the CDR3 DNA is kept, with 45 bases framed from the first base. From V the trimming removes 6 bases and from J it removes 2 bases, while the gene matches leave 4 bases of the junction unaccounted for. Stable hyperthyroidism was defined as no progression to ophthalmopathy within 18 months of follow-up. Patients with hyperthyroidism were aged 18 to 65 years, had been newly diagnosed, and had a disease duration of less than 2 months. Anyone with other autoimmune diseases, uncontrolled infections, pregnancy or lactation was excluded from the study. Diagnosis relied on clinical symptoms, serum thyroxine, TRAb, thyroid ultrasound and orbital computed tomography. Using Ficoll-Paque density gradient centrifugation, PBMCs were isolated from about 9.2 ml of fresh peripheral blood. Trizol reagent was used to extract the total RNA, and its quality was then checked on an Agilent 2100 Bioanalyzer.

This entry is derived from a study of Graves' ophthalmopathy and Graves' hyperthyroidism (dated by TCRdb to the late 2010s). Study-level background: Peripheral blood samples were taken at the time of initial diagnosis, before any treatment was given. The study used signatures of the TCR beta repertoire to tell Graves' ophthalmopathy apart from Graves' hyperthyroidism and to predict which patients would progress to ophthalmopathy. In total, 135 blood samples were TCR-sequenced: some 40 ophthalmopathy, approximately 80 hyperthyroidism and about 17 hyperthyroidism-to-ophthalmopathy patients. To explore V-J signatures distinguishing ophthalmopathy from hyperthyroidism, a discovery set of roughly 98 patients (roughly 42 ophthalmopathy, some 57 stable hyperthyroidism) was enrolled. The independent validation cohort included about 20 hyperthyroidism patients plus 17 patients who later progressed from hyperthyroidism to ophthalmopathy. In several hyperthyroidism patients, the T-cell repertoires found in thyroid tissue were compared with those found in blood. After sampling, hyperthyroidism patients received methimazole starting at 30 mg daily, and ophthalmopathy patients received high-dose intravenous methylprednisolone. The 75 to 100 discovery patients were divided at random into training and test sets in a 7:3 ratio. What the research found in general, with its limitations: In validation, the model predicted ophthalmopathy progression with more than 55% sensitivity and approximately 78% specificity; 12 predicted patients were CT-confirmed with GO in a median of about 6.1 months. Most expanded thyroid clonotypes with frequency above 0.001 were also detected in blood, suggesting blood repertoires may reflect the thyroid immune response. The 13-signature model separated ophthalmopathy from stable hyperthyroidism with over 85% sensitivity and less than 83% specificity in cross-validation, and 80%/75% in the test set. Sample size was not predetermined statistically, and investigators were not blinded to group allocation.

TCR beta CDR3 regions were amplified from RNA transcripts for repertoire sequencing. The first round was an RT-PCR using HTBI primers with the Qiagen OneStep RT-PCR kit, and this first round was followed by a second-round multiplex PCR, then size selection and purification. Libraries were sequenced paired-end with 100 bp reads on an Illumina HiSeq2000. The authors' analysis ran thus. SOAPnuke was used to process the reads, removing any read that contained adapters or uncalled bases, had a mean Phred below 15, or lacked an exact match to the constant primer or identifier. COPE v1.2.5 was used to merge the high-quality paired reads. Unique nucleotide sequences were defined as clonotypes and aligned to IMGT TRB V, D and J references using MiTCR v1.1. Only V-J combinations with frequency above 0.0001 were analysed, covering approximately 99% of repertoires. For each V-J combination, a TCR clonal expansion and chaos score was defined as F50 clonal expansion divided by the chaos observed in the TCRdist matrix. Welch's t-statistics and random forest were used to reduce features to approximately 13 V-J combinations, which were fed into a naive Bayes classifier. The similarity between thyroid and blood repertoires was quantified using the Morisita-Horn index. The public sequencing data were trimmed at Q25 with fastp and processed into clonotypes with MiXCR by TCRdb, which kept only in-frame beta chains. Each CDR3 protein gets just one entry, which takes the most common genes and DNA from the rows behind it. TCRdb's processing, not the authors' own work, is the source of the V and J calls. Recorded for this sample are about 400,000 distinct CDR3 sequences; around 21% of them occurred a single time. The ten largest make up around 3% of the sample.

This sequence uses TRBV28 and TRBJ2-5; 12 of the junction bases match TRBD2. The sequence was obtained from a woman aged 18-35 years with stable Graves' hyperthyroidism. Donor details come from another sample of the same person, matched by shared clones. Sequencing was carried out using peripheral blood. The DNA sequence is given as TGTGCCAGCAGGGGGACTAGCGGGCGTCAAGAGACCCAGTACTTC. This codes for CASRGTSGRQETQYF.